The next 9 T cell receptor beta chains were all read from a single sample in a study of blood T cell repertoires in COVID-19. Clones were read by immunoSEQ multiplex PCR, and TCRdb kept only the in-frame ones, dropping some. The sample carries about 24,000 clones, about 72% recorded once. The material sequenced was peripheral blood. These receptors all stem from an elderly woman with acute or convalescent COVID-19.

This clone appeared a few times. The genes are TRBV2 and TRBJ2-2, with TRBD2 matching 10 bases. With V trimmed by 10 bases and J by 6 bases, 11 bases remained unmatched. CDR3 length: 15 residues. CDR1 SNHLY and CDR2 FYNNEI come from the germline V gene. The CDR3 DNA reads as TGTGCCACCCGGGTAGGAGCGGGAGGGCCCGGGGAGCTGTTTTTT. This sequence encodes CATRVGAGGPGELFF.

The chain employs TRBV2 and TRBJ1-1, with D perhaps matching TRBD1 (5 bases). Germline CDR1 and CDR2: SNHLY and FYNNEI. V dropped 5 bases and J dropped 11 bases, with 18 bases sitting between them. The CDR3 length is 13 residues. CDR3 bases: TGTGCCAGCAGTACCCTGCGGGGGGTAAGGGCTTTCTTT. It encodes CASSTLRGVRAFF.

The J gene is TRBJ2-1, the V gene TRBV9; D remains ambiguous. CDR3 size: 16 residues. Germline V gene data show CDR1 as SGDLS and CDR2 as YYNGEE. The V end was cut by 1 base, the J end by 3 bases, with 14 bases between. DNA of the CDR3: TGTGCCAGCAGCGTATCGGGTCGGCCTATCTACAATGAGCAGTTCTTC. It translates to CASSVSGRPIYNEQFF.

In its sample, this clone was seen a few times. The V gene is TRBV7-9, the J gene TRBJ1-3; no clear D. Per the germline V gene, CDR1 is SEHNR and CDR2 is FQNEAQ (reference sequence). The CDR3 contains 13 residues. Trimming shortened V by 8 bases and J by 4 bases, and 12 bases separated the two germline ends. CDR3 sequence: CASGTRAGNTIYF. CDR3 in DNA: TGTGCCAGCGGCACGCGGGCGGGAAACACCATATATTTT.

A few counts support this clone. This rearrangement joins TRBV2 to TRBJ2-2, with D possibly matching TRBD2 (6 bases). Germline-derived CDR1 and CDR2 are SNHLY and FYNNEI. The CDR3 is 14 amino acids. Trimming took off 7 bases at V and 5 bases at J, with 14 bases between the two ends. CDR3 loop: CASIRRGGTGELFF. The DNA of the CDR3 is TGTGCCAGCATTCGGAGGGGTGGAACCGGGGAGCTGTTTTTT.

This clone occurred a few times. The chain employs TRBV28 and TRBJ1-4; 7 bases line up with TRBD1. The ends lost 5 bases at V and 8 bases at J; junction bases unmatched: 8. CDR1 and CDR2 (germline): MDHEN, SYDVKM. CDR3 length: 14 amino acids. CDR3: CASSQTGEREKLFF. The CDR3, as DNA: TGTGCCAGCAGTCAAACAGGGGAAAGGGAAAAACTGTTTTTT.

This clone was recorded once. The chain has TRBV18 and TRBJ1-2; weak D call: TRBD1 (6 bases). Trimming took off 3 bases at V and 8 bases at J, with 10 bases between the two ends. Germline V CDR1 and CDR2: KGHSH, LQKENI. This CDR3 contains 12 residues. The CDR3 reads CASSPAGGGYTF. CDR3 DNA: TGTGCCAGCTCACCCGCGGGGGGCGGCTACACCTTC.

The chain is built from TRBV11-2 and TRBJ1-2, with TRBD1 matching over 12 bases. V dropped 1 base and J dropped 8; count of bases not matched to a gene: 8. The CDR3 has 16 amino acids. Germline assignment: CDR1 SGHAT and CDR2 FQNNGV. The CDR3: CASSLVGTGGLHGYTF. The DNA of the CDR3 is TGTGCCAGCAGCTTAGTCGGGACAGGGGGCCTCCACGGCTACACCTTC.

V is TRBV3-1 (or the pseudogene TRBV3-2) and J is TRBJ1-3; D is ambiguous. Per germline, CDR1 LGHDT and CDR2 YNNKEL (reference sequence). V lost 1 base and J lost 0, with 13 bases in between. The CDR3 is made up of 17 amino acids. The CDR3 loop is CASSQVDRGFSGNTIYF. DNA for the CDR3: TGTGCCAGCAGCCAAGTGGACCGAGGGTTCTCTGGAAACACCATATATTTT.